Following are 16 T cell receptor beta chains from one sample sequenced in a study of cytomegalovirus exposure and HLA in healthy donors (TCRdb year 2017). Libraries came from the immunoSEQ multiplex PCR assay. The multiplex PCR relied on a mix of 60 forward primers for TCR Vbeta segments and 13 reverse primers for TCR Jbeta segments. What TCRdb holds here is the immuneACCESS table cut down to in-frame rearrangements. Part of the clones is not present; checked against another copy, under half of the missing clones reflect an unresolved V gene, and the others are unexplained. This sample lists about 190,000 clones; approximately 80% were detected once. The ten largest make up roughly 13% of the sample. Material: PBMCs. The receptors were gathered from a woman younger than 45 in good health and CMV-seropositive.

The chain uses TRBV11-2 and TRBJ2-3; 14 nucleotides agree with TRBD2. J was trimmed by 7 bases and V by 5 bases; bases with no gene match: 2. This CDR3 region has 14 residues. Germline V lookup: CDR1 SGHAT, CDR2 FQNNGV. This CDR3 is CASSRTSGGNTQYF. The CDR3 DNA is TGTGCCAGCAGCAGGACTAGCGGGGGGAATACGCAGTATTTT.

The chain couples TRBV30 to TRBJ2-2; 9 bases map to TRBD1. This CDR3 has 16 residues. Trimming took 2 bases from V and 4 from J; bases not matched to a gene: 8. Germline V lookup: CDR1 GTSNPN, CDR2 SVGIG (reference sequence). The CDR3 region has the DNA TGTGCCTGGAGTTACCGGACAGGGGTGAGCACCGGGGAGCTGTTTTTT. Protein product: CAWSYRTGVSTGELFF.

The rearrangement joins TRBV9 to TRBJ2-3; 9 nucleotides line up with TRBD2. The J segment lost 3 bases and the V segment lost 3 bases, leaving 8 bases of the junction unmatched. CDR1 and CDR2 from the germline V gene are SGDLS and YYNGEE. The CDR3 length is 16 residues. In DNA, the CDR3 is TGTGCCAGCAGCGGCTCCCGGCTAGCGGGGACAGATACGCAGTATTTT. Protein: CASSGSRLAGTDTQYF.

This chain connects TRBV30 to TRBJ2-7, with 10 bases that match TRBD2. The CDR3 runs to 14 residues. Looked up from germline, CDR1 is GTSNPN and CDR2 is SVGIG (reference sequence). Trimming cost V 5 bases and J 5 bases; bases outside gene matches: 9. The CDR3 region is CAWGAGGLFNEQYF. CDR3 DNA sequence: TGTGCCTGGGGAGCGGGGGGGCTGTTCAACGAGCAGTACTTC.

V is TRBV28 and J is TRBJ2-3, with 7 bases that match TRBD1. The germline gives CDR1 MDHEN, CDR2 SYDVKM. The V segment lost 4 bases and the J segment 1 base; nucleotides outside the gene matches: 5. This CDR3 comprises 15 residues. As DNA, the CDR3 is TGTGCCAGCAGTTCAGGGGGTAGGGGCACAGATACGCAGTATTTT. This sequence encodes CASSSGGRGTDTQYF. Using reference TRBV28 and TRBJ2-3 for the parts outside the CDR3, the full variable domain is DVKVTQSSRYLVKRTGEKVFLECVQDMDHENMFWYRQDPGLGLRLIYFSYDVKMKEKGDIPEGYSVSREKKERFSLILESASTNQTSMYLCASSSGGRGTDTQYFGPGTRLTVL.

The chain links TRBV18 to TRBJ1-4; 8 bases line up with TRBD1. CDR3 length: 16 residues. Looked up from germline, CDR1 is KGHSH and CDR2 is LQKENI. V shed 4 bases, J shed 7 bases, and the junction held 11 bases outside the gene matches. Written as DNA, the CDR3 is TGTGCCAGCTCACAAACCAGGGGGCGCATGATTGAAAAACTGTTTTTT. Its protein is CASSQTRGRMIEKLFF.

The rearrangement joins TRBV7-6 to TRBJ2-3; D may be TRBD1 (6 bases). Germline CDR1 is SGHVS and CDR2 is FNYEAQ. The CDR3 totals 17 residues. The V end lost 2 bases, the J end lost 0 bases, and 15 bases lay between the germline ends. The CDR3 region has the DNA TGTGCCAGCAGCTTATTGACCGGGACAACTAGCACAGATACGCAGTATTTT. It is translated as CASSLLTGTTSTDTQYF.

This chain connects TRBV30 to TRBJ2-7, with 11 positions matching TRBD2. Germline CDR1 is GTSNPN and CDR2 is SVGIG (reference sequence). After removal of 5 bases from V and 1 base from J, the junction contained 1 base not matched to a gene. This CDR3 has 13 residues. This chain's CDR3 is CAWLAGGSYEQYF. DNA for the CDR3: TGTGCCTGGTTAGCGGGAGGGTCCTACGAGCAGTACTTC.

The J gene is TRBJ1-2, the V gene TRBV9; unclear D gene. The CDR3 covers 14 residues. V was clipped by 0 bases and J by 5 bases, with 11 bases between them. From germline, CDR1 is SGDLS and CDR2 YYNGEE. The CDR3 coding sequence is TGTGCCAGCAGCGTAGGACAAAACCTATATGGCTACACCTTC. It translates to CASSVGQNLYGYTF.

This chain uses TRBV7-9 with TRBJ2-3; 10 nucleotides line up with TRBD2. Unmatched junction bases numbered 5, after V lost 4 bases and J lost 4 bases. The CDR3 is 15 amino acids. CDR1 is SEHNR, CDR2 FQNEAQ, per germline (reference sequence). The CDR3 loop reads CASSSGLAVSDTQYF. The CDR3, as DNA: TGTGCCAGCAGCTCCGGACTAGCGGTGTCAGATACGCAGTATTTT.

V gene TRBV19 combines with J gene TRBJ1-5; 7 nucleotides agree with TRBD1. V trimming: 5 bases; J trimming: 10 bases; junction bases outside the gene matches: 8. Germline assignment: CDR1 LNHDA and CDR2 SQIVND (reference sequence). The CDR3 is 13 amino acids. This CDR3 is CASSVPGTDPQHF. The CDR3 nucleotides read TGTGCCAGTAGTGTCCCCGGGACAGATCCCCAGCATTTT.

This chain joins TRBV19 and TRBJ1-2; no clear D. The V end was cut by 6 bases, the J end by 2 bases, with 10 bases between. The CDR3 length is 13 residues. The germline CDR1 and CDR2 sequences are LNHDA and SQIVND (reference sequence). In DNA, the CDR3 is TGTGCCAGTAGGGATAGGGAGAACTATGGCTACACCTTC. It is translated as CASRDRENYGYTF.

This clone was seen only a few times. This sequence joins TRBV10-3 and TRBJ2-5; 7 nucleotides line up with TRBD2. The J call may be faulty, since TRBJ2-7 better matches the DNA end. The CDR3 sequence is 12 residues long. The germline V gene encodes CDR1 ENHRY and CDR2 SYGVKD. CDR3 nucleotides: TGTGCCACCCGGGACTACTCCTACGAGCAGTACTTC. It is translated as CATRDYSYEQYF.

The chain links TRBV25-1 to TRBJ2-7; 8 bases line up with TRBD2. This CDR3 spans 13 amino acids. Germline V gene sequence: CDR1 MGHDK, CDR2 SYGVNS. The junction had 4 bases not matched to a gene; V was cut back by 2 bases and J by 7 bases. The CDR3 coding sequence is TGTGCCAGCAGTGAACCGGGACTAGTGGAGCAGTACTTC. It yields the protein CASSEPGLVEQYF.

V gene TRBV9 combines with J gene TRBJ2-1; D ambiguous. CDR1 is SGDLS and CDR2 is YYNGEE in the germline V gene. This CDR3 has 14 amino acids. The V gene lost 3 bases and the J gene lost 7 bases, with 14 bases spanning the gap. The CDR3 here is CASSAEYYGNEQFF. DNA of the CDR3: TGTGCCAGCAGCGCGGAATATTACGGGAATGAGCAGTTCTTC.

This chain joins TRBV9 and TRBJ1-3; TRBD1 matches at 8 bases. J lost 5 bases, V lost 0 bases, and 7 bases had no gene match. Per the germline V gene, CDR1 is SGDLS and CDR2 is YYNGEE. This CDR3 has 16 amino acids. The CDR3 spells CASSVVDRGARNTIYF. CDR3 nucleotides: TGTGCCAGCAGCGTAGTCGACAGGGGAGCCAGAAACACCATATATTTT.